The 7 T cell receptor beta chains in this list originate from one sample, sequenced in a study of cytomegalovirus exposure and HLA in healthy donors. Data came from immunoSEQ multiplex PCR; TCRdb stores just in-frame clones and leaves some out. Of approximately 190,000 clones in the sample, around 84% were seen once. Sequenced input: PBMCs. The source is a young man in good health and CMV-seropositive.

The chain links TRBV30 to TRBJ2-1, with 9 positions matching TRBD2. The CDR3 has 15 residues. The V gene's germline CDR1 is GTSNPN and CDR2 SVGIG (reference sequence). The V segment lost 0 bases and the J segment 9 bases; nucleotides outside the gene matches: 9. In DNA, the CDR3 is TGTGCCTGGAGTGTAGGATTAGCGGGAGAGCCTGAGCAGTTCTTC. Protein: CAWSVGLAGEPEQFF.

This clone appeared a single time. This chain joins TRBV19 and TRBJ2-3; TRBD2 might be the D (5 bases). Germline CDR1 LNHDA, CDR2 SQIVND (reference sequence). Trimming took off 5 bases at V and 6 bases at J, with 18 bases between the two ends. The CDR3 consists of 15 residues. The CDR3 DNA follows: TGTGCCAGTAGTTACCGGGCGGTGGAGGCCGATACGCAGTATTTT. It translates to CASSYRAVEADTQYF.

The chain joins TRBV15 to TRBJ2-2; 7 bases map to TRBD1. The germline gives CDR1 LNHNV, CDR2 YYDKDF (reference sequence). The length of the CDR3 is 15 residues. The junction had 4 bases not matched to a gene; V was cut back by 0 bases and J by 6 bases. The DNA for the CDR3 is TGTGCCACCAGCAGAGACAGGGGGATATCCGGGGAGCTGTTTTTT. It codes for CATSRDRGISGELFF.

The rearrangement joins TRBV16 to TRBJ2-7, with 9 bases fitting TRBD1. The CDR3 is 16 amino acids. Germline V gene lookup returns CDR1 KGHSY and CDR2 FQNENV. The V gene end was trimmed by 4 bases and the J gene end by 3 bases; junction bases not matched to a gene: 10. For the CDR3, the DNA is TGTGCCAGCAGCCGCAGCTCCGGGACAGGGTACTACGAGCAGTACTTC. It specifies CASSRSSGTGYYEQYF.

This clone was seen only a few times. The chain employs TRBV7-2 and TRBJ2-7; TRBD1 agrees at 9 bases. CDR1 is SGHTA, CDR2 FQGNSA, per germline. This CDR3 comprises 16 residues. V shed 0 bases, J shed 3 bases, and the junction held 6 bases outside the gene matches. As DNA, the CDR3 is TGTGCCAGCAGCTTAGCGGGCGGGACAGGGAACTACGAGCAGTACTTC. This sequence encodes CASSLAGGTGNYEQYF.

DNA for the CDR3: TGTGCCTGGGGTCGACTTTTCACCGGGGAGCTGTTTTTT. Translated, it gives CAWGRLFTGELFF. This sequence joins TRBV30 and TRBJ2-2; D gene ambiguous. With 5 bases removed from V and 4 bases from J, the gap between germline ends came to 11 bases. Per germline, CDR1 GTSNPN and CDR2 SVGIG (reference sequence). The CDR3 runs 13 residues.

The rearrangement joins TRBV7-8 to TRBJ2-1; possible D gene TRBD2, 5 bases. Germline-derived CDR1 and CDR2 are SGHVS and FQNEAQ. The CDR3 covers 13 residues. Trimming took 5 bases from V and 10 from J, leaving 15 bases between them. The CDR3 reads CASSRTLNNEQFF. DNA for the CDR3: TGTGCCAGCAGCAGGACTTTAAATAACGAGCAGTTCTTC.